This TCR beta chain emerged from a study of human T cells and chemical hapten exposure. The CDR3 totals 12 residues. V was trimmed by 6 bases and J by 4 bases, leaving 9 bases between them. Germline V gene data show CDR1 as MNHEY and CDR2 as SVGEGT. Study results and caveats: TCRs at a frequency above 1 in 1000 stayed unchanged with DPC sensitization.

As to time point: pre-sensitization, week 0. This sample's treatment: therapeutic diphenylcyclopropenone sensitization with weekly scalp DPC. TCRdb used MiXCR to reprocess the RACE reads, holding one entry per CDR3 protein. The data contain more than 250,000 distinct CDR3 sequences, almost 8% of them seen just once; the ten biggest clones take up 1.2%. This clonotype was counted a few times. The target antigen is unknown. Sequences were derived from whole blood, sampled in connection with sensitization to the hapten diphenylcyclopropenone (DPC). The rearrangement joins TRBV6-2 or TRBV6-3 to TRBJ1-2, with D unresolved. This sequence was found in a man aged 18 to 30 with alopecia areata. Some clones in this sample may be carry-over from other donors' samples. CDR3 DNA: TGTGCCAGCAGGGAGATCAGCTATGGCTACACCTTC. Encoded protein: CASREISYGYTF.